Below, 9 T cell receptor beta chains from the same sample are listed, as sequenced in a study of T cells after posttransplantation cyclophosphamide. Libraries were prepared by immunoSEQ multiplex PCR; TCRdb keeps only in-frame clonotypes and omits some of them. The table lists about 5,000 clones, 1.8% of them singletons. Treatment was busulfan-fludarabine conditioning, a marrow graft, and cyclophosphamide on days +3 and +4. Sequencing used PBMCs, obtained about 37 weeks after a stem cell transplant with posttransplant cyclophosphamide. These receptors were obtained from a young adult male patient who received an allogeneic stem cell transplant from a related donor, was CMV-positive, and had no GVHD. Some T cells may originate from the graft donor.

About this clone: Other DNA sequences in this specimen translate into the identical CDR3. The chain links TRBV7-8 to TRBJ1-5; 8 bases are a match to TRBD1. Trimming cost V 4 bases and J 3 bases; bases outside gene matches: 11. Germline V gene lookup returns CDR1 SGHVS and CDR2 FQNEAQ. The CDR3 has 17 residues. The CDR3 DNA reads TGTGCCAGCAGCTCCCAACCAGGGGGCCGAAACAATCAGCCCCAGCATTTT. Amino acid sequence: CASSSQPGGRNNQPQHF. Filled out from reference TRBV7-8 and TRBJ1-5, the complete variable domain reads GAGVSQSPRYKVAKRGQDVALRCDPISGHVSLFWYQQALGQGPEFLTYFQNEAQLDKSGLPSDRFFAERPEGSVSTLKIQRTQQEDSAVYLCASSSQPGGRNNQPQHFGDGTRLSIL.

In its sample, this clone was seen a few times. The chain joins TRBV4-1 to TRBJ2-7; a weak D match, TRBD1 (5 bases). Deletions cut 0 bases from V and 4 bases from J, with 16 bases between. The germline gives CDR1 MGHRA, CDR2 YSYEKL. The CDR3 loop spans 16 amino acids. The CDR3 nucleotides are TGCGCCAGCAGCCAAGATGACAGAAAACGTATATACGAGCAGTACTTC. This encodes CASSQDDRKRIYEQYF.

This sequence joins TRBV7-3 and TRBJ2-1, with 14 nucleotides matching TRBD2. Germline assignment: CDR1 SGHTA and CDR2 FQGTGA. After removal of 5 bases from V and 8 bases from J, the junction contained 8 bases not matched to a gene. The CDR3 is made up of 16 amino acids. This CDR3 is CASSPTGLAGDDEQFF. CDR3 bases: TGTGCCAGCAGCCCAACGGGACTAGCGGGAGATGATGAGCAGTTCTTC.

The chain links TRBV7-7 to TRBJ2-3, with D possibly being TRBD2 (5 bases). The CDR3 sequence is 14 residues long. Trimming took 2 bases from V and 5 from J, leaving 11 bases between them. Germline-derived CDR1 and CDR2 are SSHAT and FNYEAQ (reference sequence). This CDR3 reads CASSLSSAGDTQYF. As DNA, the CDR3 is TGTGCCAGCAGCTTAAGCTCCGCGGGAGATACGCAGTATTTT.

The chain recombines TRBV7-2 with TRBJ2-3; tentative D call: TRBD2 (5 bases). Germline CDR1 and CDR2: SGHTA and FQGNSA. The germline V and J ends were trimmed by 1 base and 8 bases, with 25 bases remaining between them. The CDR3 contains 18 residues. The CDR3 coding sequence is TGTGCCAGCAGCTTAGAACCGAGGACTCCCTCCCGATCAATTACGCAGTATTTT. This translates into CASSLEPRTPSRSITQYF.

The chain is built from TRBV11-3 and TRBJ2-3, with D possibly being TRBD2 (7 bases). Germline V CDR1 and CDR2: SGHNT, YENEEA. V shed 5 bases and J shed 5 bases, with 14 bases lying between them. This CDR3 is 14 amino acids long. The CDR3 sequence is CASSRGAPKDTQYF. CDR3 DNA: TGTGCCAGCAGCCGGGGGGCCCCGAAAGATACGCAGTATTTT.

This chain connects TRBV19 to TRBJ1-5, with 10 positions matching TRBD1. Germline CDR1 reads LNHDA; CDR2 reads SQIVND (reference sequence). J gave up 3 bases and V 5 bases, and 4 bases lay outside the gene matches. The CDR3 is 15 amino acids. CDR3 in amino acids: CASSRQGAVNQPQHF. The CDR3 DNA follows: TGTGCCAGTAGTCGACAGGGGGCGGTCAATCAGCCCCAGCATTTT.

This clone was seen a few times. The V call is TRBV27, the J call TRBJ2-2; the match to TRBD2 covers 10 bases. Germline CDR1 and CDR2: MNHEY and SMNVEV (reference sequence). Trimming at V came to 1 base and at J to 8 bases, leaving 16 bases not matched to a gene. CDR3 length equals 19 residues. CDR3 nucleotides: TGTGCCAGCAGTTTATTTAGCGGGAGGACCCCGATTCCGGCTGGGGAGCTGTTTTTT. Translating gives CASSLFSGRTPIPAGELFF.

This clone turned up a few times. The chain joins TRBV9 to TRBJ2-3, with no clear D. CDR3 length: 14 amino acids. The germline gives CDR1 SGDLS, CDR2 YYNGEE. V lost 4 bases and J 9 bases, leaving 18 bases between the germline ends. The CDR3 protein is CASSLEDQPATQYF. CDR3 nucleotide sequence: TGTGCCAGCAGCCTAGAAGATCAGCCAGCGACGCAGTATTTT. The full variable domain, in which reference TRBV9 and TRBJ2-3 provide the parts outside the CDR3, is DSGVTQTPKHLITATGQRVTLRCSPRSGDLSVYWYQQSLDQGLQFLIQYYNGEERAKGNILERFSAQQFPDLHSELNLSSLELGDSALYFCASSLEDQPATQYFGPGTRLTVL.